This passage covers 19 T cell receptor beta chains from one sample sequenced in a study of cytomegalovirus exposure and HLA in healthy donors. The PCR ran on 60 Vbeta and 13 Jbeta primers. Assay: immunoSEQ multiplex PCR; the TCRdb copy retains only in-frame clones and omits some. The table has about 110,000 clones, less than 85% seen once. The sample was PBMCs. The origin of the receptors is a man aged 18 to 30 in good health and CMV-seronegative.

The chain has TRBV23-1 and TRBJ1-5, with 10 positions matching TRBD1. TRBV23-1 counts as an open reading frame of uncertain function. J gave up 3 bases and V 1 base, and 6 bases lay outside the gene matches. The CDR3 has 17 residues. CDR3 protein: CASSQYGTGAINQPQHF. The DNA of the CDR3 is TGCGCCAGCAGTCAATATGGGACAGGGGCCATCAATCAGCCCCAGCATTTT.

This clone was seen a few times. In the same sample, other DNA sequences code for this CDR3. The chain couples TRBV7-2 to TRBJ1-5; no definite D call. This CDR3 region has 13 residues. CDR1 SGHTA and CDR2 FQGNSA come from the germline V gene. Trimming shortened V by 5 bases and J by 4 bases, and 9 bases separated the two germline ends. For the CDR3, the DNA is TGTGCCAGCAGCACCCGGGGTAATCAGCCCCAGCATTTT. Amino acids: CASSTRGNQPQHF. Supplemented by reference TRBV7-2 and TRBJ1-5, the full variable domain reads GAGVSQSPSNKVTEKGKDVELRCDPISGHTALYWYRQSLGQGLEFLIYFQGNSAPDKSGLPSDRFSAERTGGSVSTLTIQRTQQEDSAVYLCASSTRGNQPQHFGDGTRLSIL.

The genes are TRBV2 and TRBJ2-5, with TRBD1 matching 11 bases. V gave up 5 bases and J gave up 5 bases; unmatched junction bases: 4. The CDR3 is made up of 14 amino acids. The germline V gene encodes CDR1 SNHLY and CDR2 FYNNEI. The CDR3 spells CASSPRTGGETQYF. The DNA of the CDR3 is TGTGCCAGCAGTCCCAGGACAGGGGGCGAGACCCAGTACTTC.

J is TRBJ1-1 and V is TRBV7-6; D is uncertain. CDR3 length: 17 residues. The V gene's germline CDR1 is SGHVS and CDR2 FNYEAQ. Trimming removed 1 base from V and 5 bases from J, with 20 bases in between. CDR3 protein: CASSLVNPLTRSTEAFF. Here the CDR3 DNA reads TGTGCCAGCAGCTTAGTTAATCCTCTCACGAGATCGACTGAAGCTTTCTTT.

V and J are TRBV6-6 and TRBJ1-5; maybe TRBD1 (5 bases). This CDR3 spans 12 amino acids. Germline V gene sequence: CDR1 MNHNY, CDR2 SVGAGI (reference sequence). The V and J ends lost 7 bases and 4 bases respectively, with 8 bases between them. DNA of the CDR3: TGTGCCAGCAAGGAGGGGAATCAGCCCCAGCATTTT. Translating it yields CASKEGNQPQHF.

This clone was recorded a few times. The same CDR3 also results from other DNA sequences found in this sample. The rearrangement links TRBV5-1 to TRBJ1-1; no clear D. The CDR3 loop spans 14 amino acids. Germline values: CDR1 SGHRS, CDR2 YFSETQ. V lost 0 bases and J lost 1, with 7 bases in between. CDR3 sequence (DNA): TGCGCCAGCAGCTTGGTCCAAGCGAACACTGAAGCTTTCTTT. It is translated as CASSLVQANTEAFF.

J is TRBJ2-7 and V is TRBV5-6, with D tentatively TRBD1 (5 bases). This CDR3 region has 15 residues. From germline, CDR1 is SGHDT and CDR2 YYEEEE. Trimming left V 6 bases short and J 0 bases short, with 16 bases between. Here the CDR3 DNA reads TGTGCCAGCATCCCCGGGCCAAGGGGCTCCTACGAGCAGTACTTC. Protein: CASIPGPRGSYEQYF.

The chain carries TRBV5-6 and TRBJ2-7; 8 nucleotides match TRBD1. The V segment lost 3 bases and the J segment 3 bases; nucleotides outside the gene matches: 5. CDR1 SGHDT and CDR2 YYEEEE come from the germline V gene. The CDR3 covers 14 residues. The CDR3 DNA is TGTGCCAGCAGCTGGACAGGGTCACACTACGAGCAGTACTTC. As protein: CASSWTGSHYEQYF.

The chain links TRBV6-6 to TRBJ1-4; 8 bases match TRBD1. Unmatched junction bases numbered 2, after V lost 2 bases and J lost 12 bases. From germline, CDR1 is MNHNY and CDR2 SVGAGI (reference sequence). The CDR3 contains 12 residues. DNA of the CDR3: TGTGCCAGCAGTTACAGCAGGGGGCAACTGTTTTTT. Its translation is CASSYSRGQLFF.

This clone has only a few counts. This chain links TRBV29-1 with TRBJ2-1; 7 bases agree with TRBD1. Germline V CDR1 and CDR2: SQVTM, ANQGSEA. This CDR3 region has 13 residues. V shed 6 bases, J shed 9 bases, and the junction held 11 bases outside the gene matches. The CDR3 DNA reads as TGCAGCGTAGACCCGACAGGGTTGGGTGAGCAGTTCTTC. It encodes CSVDPTGLGEQFF.

V usage is TRBV28 and J usage is TRBJ2-7; D may be TRBD1 (6 bases). Germline V gene data show CDR1 as MDHEN and CDR2 as SYDVKM. Trimming left V 4 bases short and J 0 bases short, with 13 bases between. The CDR3 contains 15 residues. The CDR3 sequence: CASSSTGARSYEQYF. CDR3 bases: TGTGCCAGCAGTTCGACAGGTGCCCGCTCCTACGAGCAGTACTTC.

The chain couples TRBV5-1 to TRBJ1-5; a weak D match, TRBD1 (5 bases). Germline V gene data show CDR1 as SGHRS and CDR2 as YFSETQ. This CDR3 is 14 amino acids long. V shed 2 bases and J shed 6 bases, with 12 bases lying between them. CDR3 DNA sequence: TGCGCCAGCAGCTTCGGGCAGGGTGGTCAGCCCCAGCATTTT. Protein sequence: CASSFGQGGQPQHF.

The genes are TRBV14 and TRBJ1-3; perhaps TRBD1 as D (5 bases). From germline, CDR1 is SGHDN and CDR2 FVKESK. V shed 4 bases and J shed 4 bases, with 20 bases lying between them. The CDR3 covers 17 residues. In DNA, the CDR3 is TGTGCCAGCAGCCCCACCCCGGGGGGAAACCTCGGAAACACCATATATTTT. Encoded protein: CASSPTPGGNLGNTIYF.

This chain connects TRBV19 to TRBJ2-1; 10 bases match TRBD2. V shed 2 bases, J shed 6 bases, and the junction held 13 bases outside the gene matches. This CDR3 is built from 18 residues. Germline V gene data show CDR1 as LNHDA and CDR2 as SQIVND (reference sequence). The CDR3 sequence is CASSILAGGRISINEQFF. The CDR3 DNA is TGTGCCAGTAGTATATTAGCGGGGGGACGGATTTCTATCAATGAGCAGTTCTTC. Full variable domain (remainder filled in from reference TRBV19 and TRBJ2-1): DGGITQSPKYLFRKEGQNVTLSCEQNLNHDAMYWYRQDPGQGLRLIYYSQIVNDFQKGDIAEGYSVSREKKESFPLTVTSAQKNPTAFYLCASSILAGGRISINEQFFGPGTRLTVL.

The chain recombines TRBV6-1 with TRBJ2-5; possibly TRBD1 for D (6 bases). The CDR3 length is 12 residues. CDR1 is MNHNS, CDR2 SASEGT, per germline. V was shortened by 5 bases and J by 10 bases, with 14 bases between the two germline ends. The CDR3 loop is CASSLGALGQYF. CDR3 sequence (DNA): TGTGCCAGCAGTTTGGGGGCCTTGGGCCAGTACTTC.

The J gene is TRBJ1-6, the V gene TRBV7-2, with 10 bases that match TRBD1. The V segment lost 2 bases and the J segment 8 bases; nucleotides outside the gene matches: 3. The CDR3 spans 15 residues. Germline-derived CDR1 and CDR2 are SGHTA and FQGNSA. DNA for the CDR3: TGTGCCAGCAGCTTAAGGGGGACAGGGGATTCACCCCTCCACTTT. The encoded protein is CASSLRGTGDSPLHF. The whole variable domain, filled in from reference TRBV7-2 and TRBJ1-6, reads GAGVSQSPSNKVTEKGKDVELRCDPISGHTALYWYRQSLGQGLEFLIYFQGNSAPDKSGLPSDRFSAERTGGSVSTLTIQRTQQEDSAVYLCASSLRGTGDSPLHFGNGTRLTVT.

The chain combines TRBV4-2 with TRBJ1-1; a possible D gene is TRBD1 (5 bases). Germline CDR1 is LGHNA and CDR2 is YNFKEQ. The V end lost 0 bases, the J end lost 0 bases, and 8 bases lay between the germline ends. The CDR3 is made up of 15 amino acids. The CDR3 sequence is CASSQDQDMNTEAFF. The CDR3 region has the DNA TGTGCCAGCAGCCAAGATCAGGACATGAACACTGAAGCTTTCTTT.

V and J are TRBV13 and TRBJ2-3; 8 bases line up with TRBD2. Germline CDR1 and CDR2: PRHDT and FYEKMQ (reference sequence). The V gene end was trimmed by 2 bases and the J gene end by 3 bases; junction bases not matched to a gene: 4. The CDR3 runs 15 residues. DNA for the CDR3: TGTGCCAGCAGCTTATTCGCGGGGGGAACAGATACGCAGTATTTT. Its translation is CASSLFAGGTDTQYF.

This clone was observed a few times. The chain is built from TRBV6-1 and TRBJ2-7; 14 bases are shared with TRBD2. J lost 2 bases, V lost 4 bases, and 10 bases had no gene match. In germline, CDR1 is MNHNS, CDR2 SASEGT. The CDR3 loop spans 18 amino acids. The CDR3 nucleotides read TGTGCCAGCAGTGCCGGGACTAGCGGGGGCCCACTTCCCTACGAGCAGTACTTC. Amino acids: CASSAGTSGGPLPYEQYF.